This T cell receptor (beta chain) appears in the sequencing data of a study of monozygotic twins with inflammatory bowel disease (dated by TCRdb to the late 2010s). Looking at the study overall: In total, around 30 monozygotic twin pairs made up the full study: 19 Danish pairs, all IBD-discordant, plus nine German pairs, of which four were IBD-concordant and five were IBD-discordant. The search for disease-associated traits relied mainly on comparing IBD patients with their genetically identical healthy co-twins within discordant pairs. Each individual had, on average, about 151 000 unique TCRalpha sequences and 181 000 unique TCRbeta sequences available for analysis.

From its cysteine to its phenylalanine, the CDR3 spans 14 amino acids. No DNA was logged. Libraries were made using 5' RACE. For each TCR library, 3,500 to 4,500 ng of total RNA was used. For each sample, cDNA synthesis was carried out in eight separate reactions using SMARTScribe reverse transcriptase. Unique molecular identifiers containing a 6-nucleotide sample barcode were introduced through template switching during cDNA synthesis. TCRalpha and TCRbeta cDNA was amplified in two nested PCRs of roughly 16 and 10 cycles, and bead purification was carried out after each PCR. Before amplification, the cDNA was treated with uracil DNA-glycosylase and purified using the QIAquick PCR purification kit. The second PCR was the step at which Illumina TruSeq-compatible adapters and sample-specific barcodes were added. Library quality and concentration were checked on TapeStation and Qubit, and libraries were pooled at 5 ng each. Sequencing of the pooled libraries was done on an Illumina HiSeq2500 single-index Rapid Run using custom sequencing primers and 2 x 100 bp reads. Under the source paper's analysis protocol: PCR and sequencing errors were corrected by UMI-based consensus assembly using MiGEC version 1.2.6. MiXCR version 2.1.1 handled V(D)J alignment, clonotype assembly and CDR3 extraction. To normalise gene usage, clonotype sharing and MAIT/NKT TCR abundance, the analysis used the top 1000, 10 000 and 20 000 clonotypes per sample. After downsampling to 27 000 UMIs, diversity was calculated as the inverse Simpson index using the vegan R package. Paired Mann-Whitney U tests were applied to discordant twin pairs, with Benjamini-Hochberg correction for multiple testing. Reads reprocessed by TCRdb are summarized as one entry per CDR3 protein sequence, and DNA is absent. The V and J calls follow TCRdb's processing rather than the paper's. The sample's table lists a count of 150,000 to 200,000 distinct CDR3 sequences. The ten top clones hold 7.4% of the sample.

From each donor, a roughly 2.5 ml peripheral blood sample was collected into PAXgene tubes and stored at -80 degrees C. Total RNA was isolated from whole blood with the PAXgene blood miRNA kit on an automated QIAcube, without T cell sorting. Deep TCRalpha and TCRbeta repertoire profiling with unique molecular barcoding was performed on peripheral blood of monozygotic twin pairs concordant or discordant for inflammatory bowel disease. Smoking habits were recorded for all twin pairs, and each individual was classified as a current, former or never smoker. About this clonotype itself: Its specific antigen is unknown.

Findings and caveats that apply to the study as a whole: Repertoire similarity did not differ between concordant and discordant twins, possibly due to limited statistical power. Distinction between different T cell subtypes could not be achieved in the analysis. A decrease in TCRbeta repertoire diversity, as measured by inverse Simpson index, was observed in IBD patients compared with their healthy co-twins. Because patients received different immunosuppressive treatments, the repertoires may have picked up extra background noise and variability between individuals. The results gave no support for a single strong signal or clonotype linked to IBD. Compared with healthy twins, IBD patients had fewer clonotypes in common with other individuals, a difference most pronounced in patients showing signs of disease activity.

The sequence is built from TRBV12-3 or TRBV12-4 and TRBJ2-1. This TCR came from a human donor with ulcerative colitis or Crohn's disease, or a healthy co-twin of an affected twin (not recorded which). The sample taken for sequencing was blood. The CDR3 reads CASTSDGQYNEQFF.